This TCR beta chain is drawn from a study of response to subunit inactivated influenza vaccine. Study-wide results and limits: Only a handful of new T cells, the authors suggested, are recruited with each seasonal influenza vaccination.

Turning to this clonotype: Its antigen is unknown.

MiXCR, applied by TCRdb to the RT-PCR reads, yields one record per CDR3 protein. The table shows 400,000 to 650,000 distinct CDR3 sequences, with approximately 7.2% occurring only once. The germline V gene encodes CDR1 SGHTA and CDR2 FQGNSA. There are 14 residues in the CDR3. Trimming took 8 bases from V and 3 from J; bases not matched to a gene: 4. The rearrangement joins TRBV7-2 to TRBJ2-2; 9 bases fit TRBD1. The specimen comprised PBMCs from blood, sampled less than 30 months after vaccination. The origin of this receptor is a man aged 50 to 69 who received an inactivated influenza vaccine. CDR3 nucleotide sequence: TGTGCCAGCCGCACAGGGGGCCACACCGGGGAGCTGTTTTTT. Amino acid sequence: CASRTGGHTGELFF.